The clone carrying this TCR beta chain was detected many times. Its antigen is not identified. The data belong to a study of cytomegalovirus exposure and HLA in healthy donors. With 60 Vbeta and 13 Jbeta primers, the PCR was carried out. Here immunoSEQ multiplex PCR was the method, and the copy in TCRdb shows in-frame clones only, minus some. Of some 150,000 clones in the sample, approximately 8.9% were seen once. Points from the study as a whole: According to a later analysis, most TCR beta chains associated with CMV appeared HLA-restricted.

This sequence was found in a woman aged 35 to 49 in good health and CMV-seropositive. The source material was PBMCs.

The CDR3 DNA reads as TGTGCCAGCAGCCAAATTGGGACTAGCGGGTTCAATGAGCAGTTCTTC. Amino acid sequence: CASSQIGTSGFNEQFF. The genes are TRBV4-2 and TRBJ2-1, with 12 bases matching TRBD2. There are 16 residues in the CDR3. V shed 2 bases and J 6 bases; nucleotides not matched to a gene: 5. CDR1 is LGHNA and CDR2 is YNFKEQ in the germline V gene.